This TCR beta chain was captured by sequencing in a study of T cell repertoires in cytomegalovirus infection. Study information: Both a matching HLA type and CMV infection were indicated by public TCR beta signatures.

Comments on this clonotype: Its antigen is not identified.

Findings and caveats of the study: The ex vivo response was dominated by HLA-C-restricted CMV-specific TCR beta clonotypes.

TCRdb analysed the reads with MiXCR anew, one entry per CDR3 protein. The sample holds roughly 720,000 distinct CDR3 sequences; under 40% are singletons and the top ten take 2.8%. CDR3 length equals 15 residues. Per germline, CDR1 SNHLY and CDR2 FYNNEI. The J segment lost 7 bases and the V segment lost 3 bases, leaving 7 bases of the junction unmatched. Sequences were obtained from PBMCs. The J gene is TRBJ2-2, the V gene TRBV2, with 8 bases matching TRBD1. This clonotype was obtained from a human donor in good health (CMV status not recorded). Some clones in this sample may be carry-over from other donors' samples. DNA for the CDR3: TGTGCCAGCAGTGATTCGGACAGGGCCGGCGGGGAGCTGTTTTTT. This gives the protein CASSDSDRAGGELFF. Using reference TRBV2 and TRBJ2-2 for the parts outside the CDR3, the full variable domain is EPEVTQTPSHQVTQMGQEVILRCVPISNHLYFYWYRQILGQKVEFLVSFYNNEISEKSEIFDDQFSVERPDGSNFTLKIRSTKLEDSAMYFCASSDSDRAGGELFFGEGSRLTVL.